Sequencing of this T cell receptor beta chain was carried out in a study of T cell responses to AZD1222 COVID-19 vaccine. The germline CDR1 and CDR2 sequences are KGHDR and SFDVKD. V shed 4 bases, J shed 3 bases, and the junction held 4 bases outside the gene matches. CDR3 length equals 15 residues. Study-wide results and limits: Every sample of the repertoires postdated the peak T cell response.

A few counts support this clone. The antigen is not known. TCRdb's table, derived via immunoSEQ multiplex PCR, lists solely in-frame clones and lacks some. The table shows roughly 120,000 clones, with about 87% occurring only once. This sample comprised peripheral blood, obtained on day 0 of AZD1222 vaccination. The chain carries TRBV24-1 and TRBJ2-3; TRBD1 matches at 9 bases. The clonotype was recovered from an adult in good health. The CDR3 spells CATSDGQGWTDTQYF. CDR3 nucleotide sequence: TGTGCCACCAGTGACGGACAGGGGTGGACAGATACGCAGTATTTT.